This T cell receptor (beta chain) appears in the sequencing data of a study of blood T cell repertoires in COVID-19. Study context: Spain, Italy and the United States supplied samples that represented acute and convalescent COVID-19. T cells, B-cell-depleted T cells, or PBMCs supplied cDNA or gDNA.

The length of the CDR3 is 15 residues. Germline CDR1 reads SGHRS; CDR2 reads YFSETQ. Trimming removed 7 bases at V and 7 bases at J, with 23 bases between. Repertoires were generated with immunoSEQ multiplex PCR, while TCRdb's copy carries only in-frame clones and drops some. The sample shows around 340,000 clones, around 83% of them seen only once. Input material: peripheral blood. V is TRBV5-1 and J is TRBJ2-5; tentatively, D is TRBD2 (6 bases). This sequence was found in a man aged 25 to 45 with active or convalescent COVID-19. CDR3 nucleotide sequence: TGCGCCAGCCAAAATGAACCGGGAGTTAAGGCGACCCAGTACTTC. Residues: CASQNEPGVKATQYF.